The 23 T cell receptor beta chains presented below share a single source sample, sequenced in a study of blood T cell repertoires in COVID-19. Produced via immunoSEQ multiplex PCR; TCRdb's table is partial and in-frame only. The sample includes about 190,000 clones, 83% of them seen just once. Sequenced input: peripheral blood. The receptor source for this set is a woman in her forties with acute or convalescent COVID-19.

The CDR3 reads CASSLSATNEKLFF. The CDR3 coding sequence is TGCGCCAGCAGCTTGTCTGCAACTAATGAAAAACTGTTTTTT. The chain recombines TRBV5-1 with TRBJ1-4; no reliable D call. Germline CDR1 SGHRS, CDR2 YFSETQ. This CDR3 has 14 residues. V lost 1 base, J lost 0 bases, and 4 bases lay in between.

Only one count was recorded for this clone. Here the CDR3 reads CASSQGTDSRSPLHF. The CDR3 bases are TGTGCCAGCAGCCAGGGGACAGACAGTCGTTCACCCCTCCACTTT. The chain carries TRBV7-3 and TRBJ1-6, with 7 bases matching TRBD1. The CDR3 loop spans 15 amino acids. J lost 9 bases, V lost 5 bases, and 10 bases had no gene match. Germline V lookup: CDR1 SGHTA, CDR2 FQGTGA.

This clone was seen only once. The chain couples TRBV27 to TRBJ1-2; weak D call: TRBD1 (6 bases). The V end was cut by 4 bases, the J end by 8 bases, with 17 bases between. This CDR3 region has 14 residues. Per the germline V gene, CDR1 is MNHEY and CDR2 is SMNVEV (reference sequence). The CDR3 DNA reads as TGTGCCAGCAGTTATTGGGGGCCCGACGGGGGCTACACCTTC. Protein sequence: CASSYWGPDGGYTF.

This clone has just a few counts. V gene TRBV27 combines with J gene TRBJ1-4; 10 bases fit TRBD1. CDR3 size: 17 residues. Per the germline V gene, CDR1 is MNHEY and CDR2 is SMNVEV (reference sequence). Trimming cost V 3 bases and J 2 bases; bases outside gene matches: 6. Here the CDR3 DNA reads TGTGCCAGCAGTTTGTATGGGACAGGGGAGACTAATGAAAAACTGTTTTTT. It translates to CASSLYGTGETNEKLFF.

This clone was detected a few times. The rearrangement uses TRBV15 and TRBJ2-2; no definite D call. V was clipped by 0 bases and J by 6 bases, with 8 bases between them. The CDR3 runs to 14 residues. Germline V gene lookup returns CDR1 LNHNV and CDR2 YYDKDF (reference sequence). The CDR3 loop reads CATSREIFAGELFF. CDR3 coding DNA: TGTGCCACCAGCAGAGAAATTTTCGCCGGGGAGCTGTTTTTT.

V and J are TRBV30 and TRBJ2-3; 8 positions agree with TRBD2. J lost 2 bases, V lost 3 bases, and 4 bases had no gene match. The CDR3 totals 14 residues. CDR1 GTSNPN and CDR2 SVGIG come from the germline V gene (reference sequence). The CDR3 DNA sequence: TGTGCCTGGAGGGGAGCGGGAGCCACAGATACGCAGTATTTT. It specifies CAWRGAGATDTQYF. Looking up the rest from reference TRBV30 and TRBJ2-3 gives the full variable domain: SQTIHQWPATLVQPVGSPLSLECTVEGTSNPNLYWYRQAAGRGLQLLFYSVGIGQISSEVPQNLSASRPQDRQFILSSKKLLLSDSGFYLCAWRGAGATDTQYFGPGTRLTVL.

The chain has TRBV5-1 and TRBJ2-7, with TRBD2 as a possible D gene (7 bases). Trimming stripped 2 bases from V and 5 bases from J, with 17 bases between. There are 15 residues in the CDR3. The V gene's germline CDR1 is SGHRS and CDR2 YFSETQ. The CDR3 DNA follows: TGCGCCAGCAGCTTTATCGGCGGGGGCCTCGACGAGCAGTACTTC. This codes for CASSFIGGGLDEQYF.

J is TRBJ2-2 and V is TRBV5-5, with TRBD2 identical over 14 bases. Germline-derived CDR1 and CDR2 are SGHKS and YYEKEE (reference sequence). This CDR3 has 19 amino acids. J gave up 5 bases and V 3 bases, and 12 bases lay outside the gene matches. For the CDR3, the DNA is TGTGCCAGCAGCTACACGGCCGGGACTAGCGGGGGTAGGACCGGGGAGCTGTTTTTT. This translates into CASSYTAGTSGGRTGELFF. The whole variable domain, filled in from reference TRBV5-5 and TRBJ2-2, reads DAGVTQSPTHLIKTRGQQVTLRCSPISGHKSVSWYQQVLGQGPQFIFQYYEKEERGRGNFPDRFSARQFPNYSSELNVNALLLGDSALYLCASSYTAGTSGGRTGELFFGEGSRLTVL.

This clone turned up a few times. The gene calls are TRBV7-2 and TRBJ1-3, with D perhaps matching TRBD1 (6 bases). The germline CDR1 and CDR2 sequences are SGHTA and FQGNSA. The ends were cut back, 5 bases at V and 0 bases at J, with 14 bases in the middle. The CDR3 runs to 16 residues. In DNA form, the CDR3 reads TGTGCCAGCAGCCCCTACGGACAGTTCTCTGGAAACACCATATATTTT. Its protein product is CASSPYGQFSGNTIYF.

V gene TRBV28 combines with J gene TRBJ2-7; 8 nucleotides agree with TRBD2. Losses at the gene ends were 3 bases for V and 2 bases for J; bases not matched to a gene: 6. CDR3 length: 15 residues. CDR1 is MDHEN, CDR2 SYDVKM, per germline. This CDR3 reads CASSFPGGLTYEQYF. The CDR3 DNA reads as TGTGCCAGCAGTTTTCCGGGGGGGCTTACCTACGAGCAGTACTTC.

In DNA, the CDR3 is TGCGCCAGCAGCCCAGGGGTGCCGCCTGAAGCTTTCTTT. It translates to CASSPGVPPEAFF. The chain employs TRBV5-1 and TRBJ1-1; D possibly corresponds to TRBD1 (6 bases). Trimming took 4 bases from V and 6 from J, leaving 13 bases between them. The CDR3 is 13 amino acids. Germline loops: CDR1 SGHRS, CDR2 YFSETQ.

The J gene is TRBJ2-7, the V gene TRBV7-6; TRBD1 aligns across 9 bases. The germline V gene has CDR1 SGHVS and CDR2 FNYEAQ. The CDR3 spans 14 residues. With 5 bases clipped from V and 5 bases from J, the junction kept 7 bases outside the gene matches. The CDR3 sequence: CASSRGQGIDEQYF. CDR3 nucleotide sequence: TGTGCCAGCAGCCGCGGACAGGGGATTGACGAGCAGTACTTC.

The V and J genes are TRBV28 and TRBJ2-2, with D possibly matching TRBD2 (5 bases). Per the germline V gene, CDR1 is MDHEN and CDR2 is SYDVKM. The V end was cut by 7 bases, the J end by 2 bases, with 8 bases between. The CDR3 covers 13 residues. CDR3 bases: TGTGCCAGCAAGGACTTAAACACCGGGGAGCTGTTTTTT. As protein: CASKDLNTGELFF.

This clone was counted a few times. V usage is TRBV6-1 and J usage is TRBJ1-4; TRBD1 aligns across 7 bases. The germline V gene encodes CDR1 MNHNS and CDR2 SASEGT. Trimming at V came to 4 bases and at J to 1 base, leaving 9 bases not matched to a gene. The CDR3 extends over 17 amino acids. CDR3 coding DNA: TGTGCCAGCAGTGGGAGGGGGCAAAGGGAAACTAATGAAAAACTGTTTTTT. It codes for CASSGRGQRETNEKLFF.

By frequency in the sample, this clone is medium-sized. This chain uses TRBV4-1 with TRBJ1-1; 7 bases are a match to TRBD1. This CDR3 contains 16 residues. V lost 0 bases and J lost 1; bases outside the gene matches: 5. Germline CDR1 reads MGHRA; CDR2 reads YSYEKL. The DNA of the CDR3 is TGCGCCAGCAGCCAAGATCGAGGGGGCCCGAACACTGAAGCTTTCTTT. It is translated as CASSQDRGGPNTEAFF.

This chain connects TRBV7-9 to TRBJ1-1; 7 bases map to TRBD1. Trimming removed 7 bases from V and 2 bases from J; junction bases left unmatched: 4. The CDR3 loop spans 13 amino acids. The germline V gene has CDR1 SEHNR and CDR2 FQNEAQ (reference sequence). CDR3 loop: CASKAGGNTEAFF. The CDR3 nucleotides read TGTGCCAGCAAGGCAGGGGGTAACACTGAAGCTTTCTTT.

Comment on this clone: At one boundary the junction diverges from the germline segment, which might be a read error. This rearrangement joins TRBV7-7 to TRBJ2-2; D ambiguous. The V gene's germline CDR1 is SSHAT and CDR2 FNYEAQ (reference sequence). CDR3 length: 12 residues. The DNA of the CDR3 is TGTGCTAGCAGCTCCCAGGCCGGGGAGCTGTTTTTT. Translation: CASSSQAGELFF. The full variable domain, in which reference TRBV7-7 and TRBJ2-2 provide the parts outside the CDR3, is GAGVSQSPRYKVTKRGQDVTLRCDPISSHATLYWYQQALGQGPEFLTYFNYEAQPDKSGLPSDRFSAERPEGSISTLTIQRTEQRDSAMYRCASSSQAGELFFGEGSRLTVL.

The chain couples TRBV10-1 to TRBJ2-7; 9 positions match TRBD1. V lost 6 bases to trimming and J lost 2 bases; unmatched junction nucleotides: 5. Germline-derived CDR1 and CDR2 are WNHNN and SYGVQD (reference sequence). The CDR3 length is 14 residues. The CDR3 is CASRTGTGPYEQYF. The CDR3 nucleotides read TGCGCCAGCAGAACCGGGACAGGGCCCTACGAGCAGTACTTC.

The chain is built from TRBV30 and TRBJ1-1, with D unresolved. The CDR3 length is 12 residues. Looked up from germline, CDR1 is GTSNPN and CDR2 is SVGIG (reference sequence). The V end was cut by 0 bases, the J end by 6 bases, with 8 bases between. CDR3 coding DNA: TGTGCCTGGAGTGTCCCCCTTCCTGAAGCTTTCTTT. Translation: CAWSVPLPEAFF.

This chain joins TRBV27 and TRBJ2-1; 8 bases match TRBD2. CDR1 is MNHEY and CDR2 is SMNVEV in the germline V gene (reference sequence). The CDR3 loop spans 15 amino acids. V shed 3 bases, J shed 4 bases, and the junction held 5 bases outside the gene matches. CDR3 sequence reads: CASSFRASGYNEQFF. The CDR3 region has the DNA TGTGCCAGCAGTTTCCGGGCTAGCGGGTACAATGAGCAGTTCTTC.

This chain uses TRBV7-9 with TRBJ1-3; 7 nucleotides line up with TRBD1. V dropped 5 bases and J dropped 0; count of bases not matched to a gene: 4. Germline lookup yields CDR1 SEHNR and CDR2 FQNEAQ (reference sequence). This CDR3 has 15 residues. The CDR3 sequence: CASSLRGPSGNTIYF. The CDR3 DNA reads TGTGCCAGCAGCCTAAGGGGGCCCTCTGGAAACACCATATATTTT.

The gene calls are TRBV5-1 and TRBJ2-1, with TRBD2 matching 9 bases. The ends lost 1 base at V and 3 bases at J; junction bases unmatched: 5. The germline CDR1 and CDR2 sequences are SGHRS and YFSETQ. The CDR3 has 16 amino acids. The CDR3 DNA reads TGCGCCAGCAGCTTGCAAGCGGGAGGAAACTACAATGAGCAGTTCTTC. This codes for CASSLQAGGNYNEQFF.

This CDR3 reads CSVEGRSEAFF. As DNA, the CDR3 is TGCAGCGTTGAAGGGCGGAGTGAAGCTTTCTTT. The rearrangement uses TRBV29-1 and TRBJ1-1, with D uncertain. V shed 1 base and J shed 7 bases, with 7 bases lying between them. The CDR3 contains 11 residues. CDR1 is SQVTM and CDR2 is ANQGSEA in the germline V gene.